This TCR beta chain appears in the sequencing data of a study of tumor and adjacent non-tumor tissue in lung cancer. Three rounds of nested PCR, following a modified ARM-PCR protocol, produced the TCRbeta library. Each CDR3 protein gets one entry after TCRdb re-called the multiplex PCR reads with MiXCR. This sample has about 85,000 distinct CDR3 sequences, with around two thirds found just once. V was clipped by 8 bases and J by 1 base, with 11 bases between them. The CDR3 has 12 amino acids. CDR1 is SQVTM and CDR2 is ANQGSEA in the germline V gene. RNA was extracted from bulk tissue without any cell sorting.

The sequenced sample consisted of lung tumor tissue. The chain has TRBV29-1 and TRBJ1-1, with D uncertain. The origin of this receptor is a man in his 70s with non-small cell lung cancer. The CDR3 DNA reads TGCAGCCTTCGCGACGGGAACACTGAAGCTTTCTTT. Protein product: CSLRDGNTEAFF.